This record looks at one TCR beta chain sequence and its context. The record originates from a study of blood T cell repertoires in COVID-19. About the research overall: COVID-19 samples collected from the United States, Italy and Spain covered acute and convalescent phases. Nucleic acid was either cDNA or gDNA, and it came from T cells, B-cell-depleted T cells, or PBMCs.

Authors' data handling: It was from reference gene primer amplification that nucleated cell counts were estimated. Profiled with immunoSEQ multiplex PCR; TCRdb holds only in-frame clones, not every one. The V and J calls and clone size come from that table; D and trimming were worked out from the DNA. The sample shows 400,000 to 550,000 clones, roughly 90% of them seen only once. Germline V lookup: CDR1 MDHEN, CDR2 SYDVKM. Trimming removed 3 bases from V and 5 bases from J, with 10 bases in between. This CDR3 contains 14 residues. This sequence was found in a woman aged 25-40 years with acute or convalescent COVID-19. Material for sequencing was peripheral blood. The chain couples TRBV28 to TRBJ1-4, with D hard to call. CDR3 bases: TGTGCCAGCAGTTTCTTCGGGAACAATGAAAAACTGTTTTTT. This codes for CASSFFGNNEKLFF.